This T cell receptor (beta chain) was captured in a study of shared clonotypes between healthy human individuals (dated by TCRdb to 2018 to 2020). Some background on the complete study: A couple of women and three men aged 18 to 49 years were included in the cohort. For each donor, three plates each were used for CD4 naive and CD4 memory, two plates were used for CD8 naive, and one plate was used for CD8 memory. To estimate repertoire size and how much clonotypes are shared between individuals, the study performed deep sequencing of blood TCR repertoires from a few healthy adults. Libraries were prepared and TCR repertoires were sequenced by different laboratories using diverse techniques, in order to increase sequencing depth and limit assay-specific biases. Per donor, leukapheresis produced somewhere between about 0.8 and 9 billion PBMCs. General study outcomes and caveats: Compared with non-shared clonotypes, clonotypes shared by all four sorted-subset donors had higher generation probabilities. Even with the large sequencing depth, rarefaction of the sorted-subset datasets indicated that sequencing was incomplete. Pairwise subsampling indicated that sequencing depth was expected to affect the degree of clonotype sharing among donors. Approximately 5% of naive CD4, roughly 3.6% of naive CD8, approximately 2% of memory CD4, and approximately 0.39% of memory CD8 clonotypes were shared across several donors. The small number of donors limited the genetic and exposure-history diversity represented. Sampling was restricted to blood, and TCR repertoires in tissue are likely to differ from TCR repertoires in blood. Estimated clonotype richness was generally larger for naive than for memory subsets.

Donors were healthy HIV-negative adults with no recently reported acute infections or vaccinations. All donors were Caucasian adults living in Nashville, Tennessee, USA. CD4+ T cells were enriched by magnetic negative selection; naive cells were then positively selected on CD45RA, and the negative fraction formed the memory subset. After blood collection by leukapheresis, PBMCs were isolated using Ficoll-Histopaque density gradient centrifugation and then cryopreserved in the vapor phase of liquid nitrogen. Purity and quantity of every magnetically sorted T cell population were checked by analytical flow cytometry. From each sorted fraction, genomic DNA was isolated and quantified by UV absorbance on a Nanodrop 2000c. This clone was counted a single time. Its antigen specificity is not known. No base quality information exists; no much larger clone differs at one position. Reading the germline V gene gives CDR1 MDHEN and CDR2 SYDVKM. V and J lose 4 bases and 4 bases, and a span of 17 bases separates them. From the cysteine up to the phenylalanine, the CDR3 has a length of 15 residues. The only DNA kept is the CDR3, 45 bases in frame from the first base.

TCR CDR3 regions were amplified from genomic DNA by multiplex PCR using the deep immunoSEQ assay. For each cell subset, the extracted genomic DNA was distributed evenly across all wells of several immunoSEQ 96-well plates, and each plate served as one replicate. For sorted subsets, each replicate PCR was loaded with 200 ng genomic DNA, equivalent to 25,000 to 30,000 T cell genomes. The purified libraries were quantified using a Qubit 3.0 fluorometer, sized with a Bioanalyzer 2100, and then quantified again using the KAPA Library Quantification kit. Every immunoSEQ 96-well plate was sequenced on a separate single-read 150-cycle Illumina NextSeq 550 flow cell. Under the source paper's analysis protocol: Because only junctional sequences without quality scores were contained in the immunoSEQ output, filtering matching that applied to full-length reads could not be performed. To assign V/J genes and CDR3, sequences were annotated against IMGT germline references using PyIR, a Python wrapper for IgBLAST v1.9. Reads were filtered out if the reads had weak V/J assignments (E-value above 1e-6), no CDR3, stop codons, out-of-frame junctions, or ambiguous translated residues. A V3J clonotype was defined by an identical inferred V gene, J gene, and CDR3 amino acid sequence. Percentage overlap between repertoires was calculated by dividing the number of shared unique clonotypes by the size of the smaller repertoire. RTK rarefaction, the Chao1 estimator, and Recon v2.1 estimates of unobserved clonotypes were used to assess repertoire richness. For all TCRbeta clonotypes obtained by the gDNA method from a few donors, generation probabilities were computed with OLGA. This immuneACCESS table, as held by TCRdb, lists in-frame sequences with V and J called but not all clones. Of the missing ones, under half trace to an unresolved V gene in checked studies; the others have no known cause. The DNA was the basis for D and trimming; V, J and clone size are from that table. This sample comprises hundreds of thousands of clones, roughly 95% of them detected only once. The ten most abundant clones make up about 0.057% of the sample.

The sequence derives from a woman aged 25 to 39 in good health. The specimen sequenced was naive CD4+ T cells sorted from blood. The cell subset or site label here, explained by the study, means: CD45RA+ positively selected. The V and J segments used are TRBV28 and TRBJ2-7, with a weak D call of TRBD1 (6 bases match). The DNA is TGTGCCAGCAGTTCCTCAGGGGCTACAAGATACGAGCAGTACTTC. It translates as CASSSSGATRYEQYF.